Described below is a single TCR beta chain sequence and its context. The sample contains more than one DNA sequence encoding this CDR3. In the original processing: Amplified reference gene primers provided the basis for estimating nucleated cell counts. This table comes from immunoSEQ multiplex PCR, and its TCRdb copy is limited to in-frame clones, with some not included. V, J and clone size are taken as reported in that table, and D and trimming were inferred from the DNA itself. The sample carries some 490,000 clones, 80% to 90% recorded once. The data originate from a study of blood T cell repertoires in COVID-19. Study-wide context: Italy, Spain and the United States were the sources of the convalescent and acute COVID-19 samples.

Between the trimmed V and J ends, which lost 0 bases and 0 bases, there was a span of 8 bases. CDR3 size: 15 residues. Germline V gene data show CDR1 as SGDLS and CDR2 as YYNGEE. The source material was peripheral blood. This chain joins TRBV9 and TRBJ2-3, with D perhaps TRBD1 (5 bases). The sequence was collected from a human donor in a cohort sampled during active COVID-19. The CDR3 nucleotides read TGTGCCAGCAGCGTAGTTACAGGTAGCACAGATACGCAGTATTTT. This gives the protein CASSVVTGSTDTQYF.